This entry lists 29 T cell receptor beta chains sequenced from one sample in a study of cytomegalovirus exposure and HLA in healthy donors. TCRdb keeps only in-frame clones here, not all; method: immunoSEQ multiplex PCR. The sample records roughly 350,000 clones, just over 85% being singletons. Input material: PBMCs. All receptors derive from a woman aged 18-29 years in good health and CMV-seronegative.

The J gene is TRBJ2-2, the V gene TRBV29-1; 10 bases fit TRBD2. Germline V lookup: CDR1 SQVTM, CDR2 ANQGSEA. This CDR3 comprises 15 residues. The V segment lost 4 bases and the J segment 0 bases; nucleotides outside the gene matches: 2. The CDR3 nucleotides read TGCAGCGTTGTTACTAGCGGGGCGAACACCGGGGAGCTGTTTTTT. This encodes CSVVTSGANTGELFF.

This chain connects TRBV27 to TRBJ2-7; 8 bases align to TRBD1. This CDR3 has 15 amino acids. Per germline, CDR1 MNHEY and CDR2 SMNVEV (reference sequence). V was clipped by 4 bases and J by 0 bases; unmatched bases: 5. CDR3 amino acids: CASSSPGTGSYEQYF. The CDR3 coding sequence is TGTGCCAGCAGTTCCCCGGGGACAGGCTCCTACGAGCAGTACTTC.

This chain links TRBV2 with TRBJ1-1; D unresolved. V gave up 3 bases and J gave up 1 base, with 9 bases separating them. The CDR3 totals 14 residues. Germline-derived CDR1 and CDR2 are SNHLY and FYNNEI. The CDR3 coding sequence is TGTGCCAGCAGTGAGGGCAGGCCGAACACTGAAGCTTTCTTT. Amino acids: CASSEGRPNTEAFF.

V gene TRBV9 combines with J gene TRBJ2-7; 12 positions match TRBD2. The length of the CDR3 is 15 residues. CDR1 and CDR2 (germline): SGDLS, YYNGEE. Germline trimming cut 3 bases from V and 3 bases from J; bases unmatched to any gene: 4. CDR3 DNA: TGTGCCAGCAGCGCTCAGACTAGCGGGAGCTACGAGCAGTACTTC. Encoded protein: CASSAQTSGSYEQYF. Based on the CDR3 plus reference TRBV9 and TRBJ2-7, the full variable domain is DSGVTQTPKHLITATGQRVTLRCSPRSGDLSVYWYQQSLDQGLQFLIQYYNGEERAKGNILERFSAQQFPDLHSELNLSSLELGDSALYFCASSAQTSGSYEQYFGPGTRLTVT.

The V and J genes are TRBV5-6 and TRBJ2-3; D unresolved. The CDR3 is 13 amino acids. Trimming pared 0 bases from V and 2 bases from J, leaving 4 bases between. Germline CDR1 SGHDT, CDR2 YYEEEE. The CDR3 region has the DNA TGTGCCAGCAGCTTGGGTAACACAGATACGCAGTATTTT. It codes for CASSLGNTDTQYF.

The chain has TRBV7-2 and TRBJ2-1; 11 nucleotides agree with TRBD2. CDR3 length: 14 amino acids. The germline V gene encodes CDR1 SGHTA and CDR2 FQGNSA. Trimming cost V 4 bases and J 7 bases; bases outside gene matches: 3. CDR3 DNA: TGTGCCAGCAGCTCCCGACTAGCGGGAAATGAGCAGTTCTTC. It is translated as CASSSRLAGNEQFF.

The table lists this clone with a count of one. This rearrangement joins TRBV29-1 to TRBJ2-1, with D possibly matching TRBD2 (6 bases). The CDR3 contains 13 residues. The V end was cut by 1 base, the J end by 11 bases, with 15 bases between. CDR1 is SQVTM, CDR2 ANQGSEA, per germline. CDR3 residues: CSVEVWEAWKQFF. The CDR3 DNA sequence: TGCAGCGTTGAAGTCTGGGAGGCCTGGAAGCAGTTCTTC.

The chain carries TRBV28 and TRBJ2-7; possibly TRBD1 for D (7 bases). V was cut by 4 bases and J by 6 bases, with 13 bases left in between. The CDR3 extends over 13 amino acids. Germline V gene lookup returns CDR1 MDHEN and CDR2 SYDVKM. CDR3 DNA: TGTGCCAGCAGTTACCGGCAGGGGGGCGAGCAGTACTTC. Translating it yields CASSYRQGGEQYF. Full variable domain (rest looked up from reference TRBV28 and TRBJ2-7): DVKVTQSSRYLVKRTGEKVFLECVQDMDHENMFWYRQDPGLGLRLIYFSYDVKMKEKGDIPEGYSVSREKKERFSLILESASTNQTSMYLCASSYRQGGEQYFGPGTRLTVT.

V and J are TRBV10-3 and TRBJ1-1, with unresolved D. Germline lookup yields CDR1 ENHRY and CDR2 SYGVKD. The CDR3 totals 13 residues. Trimming left V 5 bases short and J 2 bases short, with 9 bases between. In DNA, the CDR3 is TGTGCCATCAGTATCGGGGTTAACACTGAAGCTTTCTTT. This gives the protein CAISIGVNTEAFF.

The chain links TRBV28 to TRBJ1-1; maybe TRBD1 (5 bases). V gave up 6 bases and J gave up 6 bases, with 14 bases separating them. Germline V lookup: CDR1 MDHEN, CDR2 SYDVKM. The CDR3 covers 13 residues. CDR3 sequence: CASSSSQGPEAFF. CDR3 bases: TGTGCCAGCAGCTCATCCCAGGGCCCTGAAGCTTTCTTT.

This clone was picked up a small number of times. This chain uses TRBV5-6 with TRBJ1-2; D is possibly TRBD1 (6 bases). V lost 0 bases to trimming and J lost 8 bases, with 14 bases between them. CDR1 SGHDT and CDR2 YYEEEE come from the germline V gene. This CDR3 is 14 amino acids long. CDR3 nucleotides: TGTGCCAGCAGCTTGGACCAGGGGTTGGGCGGCTACACCTTC. Protein sequence: CASSLDQGLGGYTF.

V and J are TRBV4-1 and TRBJ1-2; 10 bases match TRBD1. Trimming cost V 6 bases and J 4 bases; bases outside gene matches: 8. The CDR3 length is 15 residues. The germline CDR1 and CDR2 sequences are MGHRA and YSYEKL. CDR3 amino acids: CASSPIGTGVYGYTF. The CDR3 DNA reads TGCGCCAGCAGTCCGATAGGGACAGGGGTCTATGGCTACACCTTC.

The chain has TRBV6-1 and TRBJ2-3; the D gene is possibly TRBD2 (6 bases). The CDR3 sequence is 15 residues long. The germline V and J ends were trimmed by 4 bases and 3 bases, with 14 bases remaining between them. Germline lookup yields CDR1 MNHNS and CDR2 SASEGT. CDR3 in DNA: TGTGCCAGCAGTGGCGGGGTCGTGCGTACAGATACGCAGTATTTT. It is translated as CASSGGVVRTDTQYF.

The chain couples TRBV4-2 to TRBJ1-1; 8 bases agree with TRBD1. Trimming removed 3 bases from V and 5 bases from J; junction bases left unmatched: 8. Germline-derived CDR1 and CDR2 are LGHNA and YNFKEQ. The length of the CDR3 is 15 residues. CDR3 DNA: TGTGCCAGCAGCCAGATTTCACAGGGGGGGACTGAAGCTTTCTTT. Its translation: CASSQISQGGTEAFF.

A single count supports this clone. Additional DNA sequences in this sample encode the identical CDR3. The chain uses TRBV5-4 and TRBJ2-7; tentatively, D is TRBD2 (5 bases). The CDR3 is 14 amino acids. Germline V gives CDR1 SGHNT, CDR2 YYREEE (reference sequence). V lost 0 bases and J lost 0, with 7 bases in between. CDR3 in amino acids: CASSLGGSSYEQYF. The CDR3 nucleotides are TGTGCCAGCAGCTTGGGTGGGAGCTCCTACGAGCAGTACTTC.

The chain carries TRBV4-3 and TRBJ2-6; 7 bases fit TRBD1. Germline CDR1 LGHNA, CDR2 YSLEER. Trimming cost V 1 base and J 2 bases; bases outside gene matches: 5. This CDR3 is 17 amino acids long. In nucleotides, the CDR3 is TGCGCCAGCAGCCAAGCGGGGACAGAGGCTGGGGCCAACGTCCTGACTTTC. As protein: CASSQAGTEAGANVLTF.

V and J are TRBV2 and TRBJ1-1; D ambiguous. Germline V gene sequence: CDR1 SNHLY, CDR2 FYNNEI. Trimming took 6 bases from V and 1 from J, leaving 9 bases between them. CDR3 length equals 13 residues. The CDR3 spells CASRRESNTEAFF. CDR3 sequence (DNA): TGTGCCAGCAGACGGGAGTCGAACACTGAAGCTTTCTTT.

This chain connects TRBV27 to TRBJ1-2; 10 bases agree with TRBD1. The CDR3 consists of 15 residues. The V and J ends lost 5 bases and 1 base, in that order; junction bases with no gene match: 4. Germline loops: CDR1 MNHEY, CDR2 SMNVEV (reference sequence). The CDR3 nucleotides read TGTGCCAGCAGTGACAGGGGGCTTGGTAACTATGGCTACACCTTC. Protein sequence: CASSDRGLGNYGYTF.

V is TRBV5-1 and J is TRBJ2-3, with TRBD2 identical over 9 bases. From germline, CDR1 is SGHRS and CDR2 YFSETQ. The CDR3 sequence is 16 residues long. V lost 2 bases and J lost 3; bases outside the gene matches: 7. The chain's CDR3 is CASSFGLASPTDTQYF. The CDR3 DNA reads as TGCGCCAGCAGCTTCGGACTAGCGTCACCAACAGATACGCAGTATTTT. Full variable domain (rest looked up from reference TRBV5-1 and TRBJ2-3): KAGVTQTPRYLIKTRGQQVTLSCSPISGHRSVSWYQQTPGQGLQFLFEYFSETQRNKGNFPGRFSGRQFSNSRSEMNVSTLELGDSALYLCASSFGLASPTDTQYFGPGTRLTVL.

This rearrangement joins TRBV28 to TRBJ2-7; 8 bases are a match to TRBD1. V trimming: 7 bases; J trimming: 3 bases; junction bases outside the gene matches: 5. The CDR3 runs to 13 residues. Germline-derived CDR1 and CDR2 are MDHEN and SYDVKM. The CDR3 coding sequence is TGTGCCAGCACTAGGACAGGGCTCTACGAGCAGTACTTC. It translates to CASTRTGLYEQYF.

The chain combines TRBV7-2 with TRBJ2-5; 10 bases are shared with TRBD2. CDR1 is SGHTA and CDR2 is FQGNSA in the germline V gene. The CDR3 covers 16 residues. V shed 5 bases, J shed 2 bases, and the junction held 8 bases outside the gene matches. CDR3 bases: TGTGCCAGCAGCCCCCCGGGACTAGCGACTCAAGAGACCCAGTACTTC. This encodes CASSPPGLATQETQYF.

This rearrangement joins TRBV7-9 to TRBJ2-1; 8 bases fit TRBD2. The CDR3 totals 18 residues. Germline trimming cut 1 base from V and 0 bases from J; bases unmatched to any gene: 8. From germline, CDR1 is SEHNR and CDR2 FQNEAQ (reference sequence). The CDR3 protein is CASSLEGTSGPSYNEQFF. In nucleotides, the CDR3 is TGTGCCAGCAGCTTAGAAGGAACTAGCGGCCCCTCCTACAATGAGCAGTTCTTC. Drawing the rest from reference TRBV7-9 and TRBJ2-1, the complete variable domain is DTGVSQNPRHKITKRGQNVTFRCDPISEHNRLYWYRQTLGQGPEFLTYFQNEAQLEKSRLLSDRFSAERPKGSFSTLEIQRTEQGDSAMYLCASSLEGTSGPSYNEQFFGPGTRLTVL.

V usage is TRBV19 and J usage is TRBJ1-2, with 7 bases matching TRBD1. Losses at the gene ends were 9 bases for V and 4 bases for J; bases not matched to a gene: 11. This CDR3 has 14 amino acids. Germline assignment: CDR1 LNHDA and CDR2 SQIVND (reference sequence). As DNA, the CDR3 is TGTGCCAGCATTCCTGGGGACAGCCTCTATGGCTACACCTTC. Its translation: CASIPGDSLYGYTF.

This rearrangement joins TRBV2 to TRBJ2-1; 9 nucleotides align to TRBD2. After removal of 6 bases from V and 3 bases from J, the junction contained 6 bases not matched to a gene. Germline V lookup: CDR1 SNHLY, CDR2 FYNNEI. CDR3 length equals 15 residues. The CDR3 reads CASSTGTSSYNEQFF. In DNA form, the CDR3 reads TGTGCCAGCAGCACCGGGACTAGCAGCTACAATGAGCAGTTCTTC.

The CDR3 region has the DNA TGTGCCACCAGCAGGATTCGAGGGGGAATCACTGAAGCTTTCTTT. Translated, it gives CATSRIRGGITEAFF. The gene calls are TRBV15 and TRBJ1-1, with D tentatively TRBD1 (6 bases). Germline V gives CDR1 LNHNV, CDR2 YYDKDF (reference sequence). The CDR3 covers 15 residues. The germline V and J ends were trimmed by 3 bases and 4 bases, with 15 bases remaining between them.

This chain connects TRBV4-2 to TRBJ2-6; TRBD2 is a possible D gene (5 bases). Germline V lookup: CDR1 LGHNA, CDR2 YNFKEQ. Trimming took 4 bases from V and 0 from J, leaving 13 bases between them. The CDR3 sequence is 17 residues long. CDR3 protein: CASSPVSGRSGANVLTF. DNA for the CDR3: TGTGCCAGCAGCCCCGTCAGCGGCCGCTCTGGGGCCAACGTCCTGACTTTC.

The chain links TRBV2 to TRBJ2-7; D possibly corresponds to TRBD1 (6 bases). V lost 11 bases and J 6 bases, leaving 20 bases between the germline ends. The CDR3 covers 13 residues. Germline V gives CDR1 SNHLY, CDR2 FYNNEI. CDR3: CACIPGQGIEQYF. The CDR3 DNA reads TGTGCCTGTATCCCAGGCCAGGGGATCGAGCAGTACTTC. Filled out from reference TRBV2 and TRBJ2-7, the complete variable domain reads EPEVTQTPSHQVTQMGQEVILRCVPISNHLYFYWYRQILGQKVEFLVSFYNNEISEKSEIFDDQFSVERPDGSNFTLKIRSTKLEDSAMYFCACIPGQGIEQYFGPGTRLTVT.

Here the CDR3 reads CASSRSDRETGELFF. In DNA form, the CDR3 reads TGTGCCAGCAGCCGGAGCGACAGGGAGACCGGGGAGCTGTTTTTT. The V gene is TRBV25-1, the J gene TRBJ2-2, with 7 bases aligning to TRBD1. The junction had 9 bases not matched to a gene; V was cut back by 6 bases and J by 5 bases. The CDR3 loop spans 15 amino acids. The germline gives CDR1 MGHDK, CDR2 SYGVNS.

V is TRBV7-8 and J is TRBJ2-7, with 9 nucleotides matching TRBD1. V gave up 8 bases and J gave up 4 bases; unmatched junction bases: 15. The CDR3 totals 16 residues. Germline V gene lookup returns CDR1 SGHVS and CDR2 FQNEAQ. The CDR3 DNA sequence: TGTGCCAGCCGCCCGGCCGGACAGGGGACGTTATACGAGCAGTACTTC. Its protein is CASRPAGQGTLYEQYF.